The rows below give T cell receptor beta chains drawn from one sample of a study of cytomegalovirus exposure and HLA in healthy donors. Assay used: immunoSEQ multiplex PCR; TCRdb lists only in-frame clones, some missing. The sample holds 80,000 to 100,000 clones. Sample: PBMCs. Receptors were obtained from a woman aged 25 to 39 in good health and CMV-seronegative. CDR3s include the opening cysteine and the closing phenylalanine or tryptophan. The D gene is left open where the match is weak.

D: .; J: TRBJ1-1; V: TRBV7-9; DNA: TGTGCCAGCAGCTTGCGTGATGAGTTGGTAGCTGAAGCTTTCTTT; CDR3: CASSLRDELVAEAFF
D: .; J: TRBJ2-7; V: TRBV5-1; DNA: TGCGCCAGCAGCTTCCCCGGGGACTTATCCGAGCAGTACTTC; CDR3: CASSFPGDLSEQYF
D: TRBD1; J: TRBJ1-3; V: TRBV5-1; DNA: TGCGCCAGCAGCACCCAGGGACAGGGGGCGAGTGGAAACACCATATATTTT; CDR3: CASSTQGQGASGNTIYF
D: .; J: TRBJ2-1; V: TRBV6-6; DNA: TGTGCCAGCAGTTCAGACAATGAGCAGTTCTTC; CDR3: CASSSDNEQFF
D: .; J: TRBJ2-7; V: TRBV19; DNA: TGTGCCAGTAGTATAGATCTGAGACTACAGTGGAGGGAGCAGTACTTC; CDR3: CASSIDLRLQWREQYF
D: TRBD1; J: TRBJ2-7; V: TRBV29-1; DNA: TGCAGCGTTGTTGACCGGACAGGGGCCTACGAGCAGTACTTC; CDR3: CSVVDRTGAYEQYF
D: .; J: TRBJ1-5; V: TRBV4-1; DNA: TGCGCCAGCAGCCAACTACAGGGTCTTTTAGGCAATCAGCCCCAGCATTTT; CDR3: CASSQLQGLLGNQPQHF
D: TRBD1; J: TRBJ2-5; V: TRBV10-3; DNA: TGTGCCTCAGGGGGCGGTGAGACCCAGTACTTC; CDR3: CASGGGETQYF
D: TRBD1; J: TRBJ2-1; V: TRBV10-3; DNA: TGTGCCATCAGTTGGGACAGGGGAGGACACAATGAGCAGTTCTTC; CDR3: CAISWDRGGHNEQFF
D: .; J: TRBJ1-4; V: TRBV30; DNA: TGTGCCTGGTGCCAGGGCGTAAATGAAAAACTGTTTTTT; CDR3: CAWCQGVNEKLFF
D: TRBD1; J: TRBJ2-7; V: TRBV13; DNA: TGTGCCAGCAGCTTAAGGGGACAGGGGGTCTACGAGCAGTACTTC; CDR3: CASSLRGQGVYEQYF
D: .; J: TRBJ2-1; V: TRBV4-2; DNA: TGTGCCAGCAGCCAACCCTCCGGGACTCACACCAACAATGAGCAGTTCTTC; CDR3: CASSQPSGTHTNNEQFF
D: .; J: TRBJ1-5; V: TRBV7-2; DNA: TGTGCCAGCAGCTTAGGGTTCGCCGGTCAGCCCCAGCATTTT; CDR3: CASSLGFAGQPQHF
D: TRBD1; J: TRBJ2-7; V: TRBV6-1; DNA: TGTGCCAGCAACGAAGGTTGGGACAGGGGGCATGCGTACTTC; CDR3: CASNEGWDRGHAYF
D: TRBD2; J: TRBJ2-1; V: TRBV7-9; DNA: TGTGCCAGCAGCTTATTTCTAGCGGGAGTAGATGAGCAGTTCTTC; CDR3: CASSLFLAGVDEQFF
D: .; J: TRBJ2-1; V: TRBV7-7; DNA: TGTGCTAGCAGCTCCGACGGGGGTCGGGATGAGCAGTTCTTC; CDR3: CASSSDGGRDEQFF
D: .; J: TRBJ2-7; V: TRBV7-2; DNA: TGTGCCAGCAGCCCCGTGGAGGGTGGGGAGCAGTACTTC; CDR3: CASSPVEGGEQYF
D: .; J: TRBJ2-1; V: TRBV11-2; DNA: TGTGCCAGCAGCTTCGGTCCGCGCGATGAGCAGTTCTTC; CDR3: CASSFGPRDEQFF
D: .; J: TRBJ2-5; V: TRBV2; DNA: TGTGCCAGCAGTCCAGGGTTCCGTTTGGCCCAGTACTTC; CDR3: CASSPGFRLAQYF
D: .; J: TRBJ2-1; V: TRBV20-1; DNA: TGCAGTGCTAGAGATCCCAGGGAGCAGTTCTTC; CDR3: CSARDPREQFF
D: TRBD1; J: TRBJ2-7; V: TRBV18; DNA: TGTGCCAGCTCCCCGGACAGGGGGACCTACGAGCAGTACTTC; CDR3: CASSPDRGTYEQYF
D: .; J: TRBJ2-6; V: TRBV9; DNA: TGTGCCAGCAGACCAGGGTTCTCTGGGGCCAACGTCCTGACTTTC; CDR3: CASRPGFSGANVLTF
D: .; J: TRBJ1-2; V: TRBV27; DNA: TGTGCCAGCAGGGACAGCGGAGCTAACTATGGCTACACCTTC; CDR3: CASRDSGANYGYTF
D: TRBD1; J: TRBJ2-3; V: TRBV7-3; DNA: TGTGCCAGCAGCCCGACAGGGGGCGGGGAAGATACGCAGTATTTT; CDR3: CASSPTGGGEDTQYF
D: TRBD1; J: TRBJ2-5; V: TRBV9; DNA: TGTGCCAGCAGCGTAGCTAGGGGACAGTCGGAGACCCAGTACTTC; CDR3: CASSVARGQSETQYF
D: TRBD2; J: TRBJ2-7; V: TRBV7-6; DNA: TGTGCCAGCAGCATGGTGGGAGGGGCGAGGTACGAGCAGTACTTC; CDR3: CASSMVGGARYEQYF
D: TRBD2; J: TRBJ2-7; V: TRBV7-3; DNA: TGTGCCAGCAGCTTACTCCCGGGACTAGCGGCCTACGAGCAGTACTTC; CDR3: CASSLLPGLAAYEQYF
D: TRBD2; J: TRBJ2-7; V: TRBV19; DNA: TGTGCCAGTAGTATAGGGGGACTAGCGCGAGCCTACGAGCAGTACTTC; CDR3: CASSIGGLARAYEQYF
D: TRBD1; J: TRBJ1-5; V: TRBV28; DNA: TGTGCCAGCAGTTCACTCGCTGGGACAGGGATAAATCAGCCCCAGCATTTT; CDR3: CASSSLAGTGINQPQHF
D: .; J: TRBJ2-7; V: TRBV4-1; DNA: TGCGCCAGCAGCCCCCCAGGGCGGGGGCGCGTTGAAGAGCAGTACTTC; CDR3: CASSPPGRGRVEEQYF
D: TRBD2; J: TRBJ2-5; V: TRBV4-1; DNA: TGCGCCAGCAGCCAAAAACCAGGCCCGGGACTAGCGGTTCAAGAGACCCAGTACTTC; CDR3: CASSQKPGPGLAVQETQYF
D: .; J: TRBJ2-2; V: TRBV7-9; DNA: TGTGCCAGCAGCTTCCCGGTGCGAGGGACCGGGGAGCTGTTTTTT; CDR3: CASSFPVRGTGELFF
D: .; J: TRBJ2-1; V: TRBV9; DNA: TGTGCCAGCAGCGTAGGAGTAGGTGGGGGGGCCAGGGATGAGCAGTTCTTC; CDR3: CASSVGVGGGARDEQFF
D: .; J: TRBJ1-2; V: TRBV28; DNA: TGTGCCAGCAGTTTCGTCCCAGTTTATGGCTACACCTTC; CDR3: CASSFVPVYGYTF
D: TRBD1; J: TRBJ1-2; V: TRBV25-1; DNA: TGTGCCACCCTATCATGGGACAGGGTAGAAGGCTACACCTTC; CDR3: CATLSWDRVEGYTF
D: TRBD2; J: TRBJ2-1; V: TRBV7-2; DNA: TGTGCCAGCAGACCAATCGCGGGGGAAGAGCAGTTCTTC; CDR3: CASRPIAGEEQFF
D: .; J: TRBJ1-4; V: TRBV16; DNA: TGTGCCAGCAGCCCGCGAACAACTAATGAAAAACTGTTTTTT; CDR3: CASSPRTTNEKLFF
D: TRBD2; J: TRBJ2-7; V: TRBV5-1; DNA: TGCGCCAGCAGCCCGAGTACTAGCGGGGCTTACTACGAGCAGTACTTC; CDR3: CASSPSTSGAYYEQYF
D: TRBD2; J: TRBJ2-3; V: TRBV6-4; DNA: TGTGCCAGCAGTGAGGTAGCGGGGACTTCAGATACGCAGTATTTT; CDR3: CASSEVAGTSDTQYF
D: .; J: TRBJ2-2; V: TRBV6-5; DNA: TGTGCCAGCACCCCCTGGGCGTGGACCGGGGAGCTGTTTTTT; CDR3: CASTPWAWTGELFF
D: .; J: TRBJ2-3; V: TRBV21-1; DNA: TGTGCCAGCAGCAAAGCTGACAGTTTCACAGATACGCAGTATTTT; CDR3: CASSKADSFTDTQYF
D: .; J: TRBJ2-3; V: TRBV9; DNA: TGTGCCAGCGGACGGACAGCTAGCACAGATACGCAGTATTTT; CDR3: CASGRTASTDTQYF